Each of the 24 T cell receptor beta chains below was sequenced from the same sample in a study of blood T cell repertoires in COVID-19. Only in-frame clones appear in the TCRdb table, and some are missing; sequencing was by immunoSEQ multiplex PCR. The sample includes approximately 120,000 clones, around three quarters of them seen just once. Sequenced: peripheral blood. Source of these receptors: a human donor in a cohort sampled during active or convalescent COVID-19.

The gene calls are TRBV18 and TRBJ1-2, with 12 bases that match TRBD1. This CDR3 spans 16 amino acids. Germline V lookup: CDR1 KGHSH, CDR2 LQKENI. J lost 2 bases, V lost 3 bases, and 4 bases had no gene match. CDR3 bases: TGTGCCAGCTCACCCCCGGGACAGGGGGCGAACTATGGCTACACCTTC. Encoded protein: CASSPPGQGANYGYTF.

This rearrangement joins TRBV7-9 to TRBJ2-7, with 7 bases lining up with TRBD1. V lost 6 bases and J lost 0; bases outside the gene matches: 11. Germline V CDR1 and CDR2: SEHNR, FQNEAQ (reference sequence). This CDR3 contains 16 residues. CDR3: CASRRTGQESSYEQYF. DNA of the CDR3: TGTGCCAGCAGGCGTACCGGACAGGAAAGCTCCTACGAGCAGTACTTC.

CDR3 sequence reads: CASSSSGTVSYNEQFF. Written as DNA, the CDR3 is TGTGCCAGCAGCTCTTCCGGGACAGTCTCCTACAATGAGCAGTTCTTC. J is TRBJ2-1 and V is TRBV7-3; TRBD1 matches at 7 bases. V shed 4 bases, J shed 0 bases, and the junction held 6 bases outside the gene matches. From germline, CDR1 is SGHTA and CDR2 FQGTGA. The CDR3 has 16 amino acids. Complete variable domain (other parts from reference TRBV7-3 and TRBJ2-1): GAGVSQTPSNKVTEKGKYVELRCDPISGHTALYWYRQSLGQGPEFLIYFQGTGAADDSGLPNDRFFAVRPEGSVSTLKIQRTERGDSAVYLCASSSSGTVSYNEQFFGPGTRLTVL.

The chain is built from TRBV3-1 (or the pseudogene TRBV3-2) and TRBJ2-1, with TRBD2 matching over 11 bases. Losses at the gene ends were 0 bases for V and 8 bases for J; bases not matched to a gene: 6. Germline V gene lookup returns CDR1 LGHDT and CDR2 YNNKEL (reference sequence). CDR3 length: 16 residues. The CDR3 reads CASSQDSTSGRYEQFF. Written as DNA, the CDR3 is TGTGCCAGCAGCCAAGATAGCACTAGCGGGAGATATGAGCAGTTCTTC.

The sample holds one count of this clone. The rearrangement links TRBV24-1 to TRBJ1-1, with D possibly being TRBD1 (5 bases). Germline CDR1 and CDR2: KGHDR and SFDVKD. V was trimmed by 12 bases and J by 0 bases, leaving 28 bases between them. The CDR3 length is 18 residues. The CDR3 sequence is CAPGLGPWGGLMNTEAFF. The CDR3 DNA follows: TGTGCCCCTGGCCTGGGACCGTGGGGGGGTTTGATGAACACTGAAGCTTTCTTT.

This clone was counted a single time. In nucleotides, the CDR3 is TGTGCCAGCAGCCAAGGGGGGACAGCTAGCCAAGAGACCCAGTACTTC. It is translated as CASSQGGTASQETQYF. This chain connects TRBV14 to TRBJ2-5; 7 nucleotides agree with TRBD1. This CDR3 region has 16 residues. Losses at the gene ends were 1 base for V and 1 base for J; bases not matched to a gene: 6. The V gene's germline CDR1 is SGHDN and CDR2 FVKESK. The entire variable domain, with the rest obtained from reference TRBV14 and TRBJ2-5, is as follows: EAGVTQFPSHSVIEKGQTVTLRCDPISGHDNLYWYRRVMGKEIKFLLHFVKESKQDESGMPNNRFLAERTGGTYSTLKVQPAELEDSGVYFCASSQGGTASQETQYFGPGTRLLVL.

The J gene is TRBJ2-1, the V gene TRBV28; TRBD2 matches 14 bases. From germline, CDR1 is MDHEN and CDR2 SYDVKM. Losses at the gene ends were 7 bases for V and 4 bases for J; bases not matched to a gene: 12. There are 18 residues in the CDR3. The CDR3 spells CASMGTSGSFVSYNEQFF. For the CDR3, the DNA is TGTGCCAGCATGGGGACTAGCGGGAGTTTTGTTTCTTACAATGAGCAGTTCTTC. Drawing the rest from reference TRBV28 and TRBJ2-1, the complete variable domain is DVKVTQSSRYLVKRTGEKVFLECVQDMDHENMFWYRQDPGLGLRLIYFSYDVKMKEKGDIPEGYSVSREKKERFSLILESASTNQTSMYLCASMGTSGSFVSYNEQFFGPGTRLTVL.

The chain recombines TRBV7-8 with TRBJ1-1; D possibly corresponds to TRBD1 (5 bases). The CDR3 has 13 amino acids. Germline CDR1 reads SGHVS; CDR2 reads FQNEAQ. Trimming pared 5 bases from V and 3 bases from J, leaving 10 bases between. CDR3 region: CASSTQAYTEAFF. In DNA, the CDR3 is TGTGCCAGCAGCACACAGGCATACACTGAAGCTTTCTTT.

This clone was seen a handful of times. The rearrangement uses TRBV1 and TRBJ2-5; the table's D call of TRBD1 was not tested on the DNA. TRBV1 is a pseudogene. The CDR3 totals 18 residues. The CDR3 region is CTSSQVRSVSRARETQYF. For the CDR3, the DNA is TGCACCAGCAGCCAAGTCAGGAGTGTAAGCAGGGCCAGGGAGACCCAGTACTTC.

This chain uses TRBV29-1 with TRBJ1-1; D not resolved. The V gene's germline CDR1 is SQVTM and CDR2 ANQGSEA. CDR3 length equals 12 residues. The CDR3 spells CRIITANTEAFF. The DNA for the CDR3 is TGCAGGATAATAACAGCCAACACTGAAGCTTTCTTT.

The rearrangement uses TRBV7-2 and TRBJ2-5, with no clear D. This CDR3 is 16 amino acids long. Germline-derived CDR1 and CDR2 are SGHTA and FQGNSA. V lost 5 bases to trimming and J lost 1 base, with 17 bases between them. CDR3 coding DNA: TGTGCCAGCAGCGACCGGAGTTGGAGCGCCCAAGAGACCCAGTACTTC. Encoded protein: CASSDRSWSAQETQYF. The variable domain in full, completed from reference TRBV7-2 and TRBJ2-5, reads GAGVSQSPSNKVTEKGKDVELRCDPISGHTALYWYRQSLGQGLEFLIYFQGNSAPDKSGLPSDRFSAERTGGSVSTLTIQRTQQEDSAVYLCASSDRSWSAQETQYFGPGTRLLVL.

The CDR3 DNA sequence: TGTGCCAGCAGCCAAGCCACCTGGACTAGCGGGAGGCTTTACAATGAGCAGTTCTTC. Residues: CASSQATWTSGRLYNEQFF. This chain connects TRBV3-1 (or the pseudogene TRBV3-2) to TRBJ2-1; TRBD2 matches at 14 bases. CDR3 length: 19 residues. After removal of 1 base from V and 4 bases from J, the junction contained 9 bases not matched to a gene. Germline V gives CDR1 LGHDT, CDR2 YNNKEL (reference sequence).

The genes are TRBV1 and TRBJ1-4; TRBD1, the D gene given by the table, was not confirmed from the DNA. TRBV1 is a known pseudogene. The CDR3 covers 16 residues. CDR3 in amino acids: CTSSQASGTSNEKLFF. CDR3 DNA sequence: TGCACCAGCAGCCAAGCCTCCGGGACATCTAATGAAAAACTGTTTTTT.

The rearrangement uses TRBV20-1 and TRBJ2-2; D is undetermined. Looked up from germline, CDR1 is DFQATT and CDR2 is SNEGSKA (reference sequence). V lost 4 bases and J lost 7, with 7 bases in between. The CDR3 sequence is 11 residues long. CDR3 bases: TGCAGTGCTATCGAGGTCGGGGAGCTGTTTTTT. It yields the protein CSAIEVGELFF.

Only a few counts were recorded for this clone. The rearrangement links TRBV10-3 to TRBJ2-7; weak D call: TRBD2 (5 bases). The germline V gene has CDR1 ENHRY and CDR2 SYGVKD. This CDR3 is built from 17 residues. V dropped 1 base and J dropped 2 bases, with 18 bases sitting between them. Here the CDR3 DNA reads TGTGCCATCAGTGAGTTTCATTGGACTCATCTCACCTACGAGCAGTACTTC. It specifies CAISEFHWTHLTYEQYF.

The gene calls are TRBV7-2 and TRBJ2-5; D remains ambiguous. V was shortened by 5 bases and J by 5 bases, with 9 bases between the two germline ends. The germline gives CDR1 SGHTA, CDR2 FQGNSA. CDR3 size: 12 residues. The DNA for the CDR3 is TGTGCCAGCAGCCCTGGGCCCGAGACCCAGTACTTC. Residues: CASSPGPETQYF.

V usage is TRBV19 and J usage is TRBJ1-6; tentatively, D is TRBD1 (6 bases). The germline V and J ends were trimmed by 3 bases and 10 bases, with 16 bases remaining between them. Germline V gene data show CDR1 as LNHDA and CDR2 as SQIVND (reference sequence). CDR3 length: 15 residues. CDR3 region: CASSMDTGFRSPLHF. The CDR3 nucleotides read TGTGCCAGTAGTATGGATACAGGGTTTAGATCACCCCTCCACTTT.

This clone was counted between two and nine times. V usage is TRBV3-1 (or the pseudogene TRBV3-2) and J usage is TRBJ1-5; 8 bases fit TRBD1. After removal of 5 bases from V and 4 bases from J, the junction contained 1 base not matched to a gene. Per the germline V gene, CDR1 is LGHDT and CDR2 is YNNKEL (reference sequence). The CDR3 length is 13 residues. CDR3 in DNA: TGTGCCAGCAGCGGGGACAGGAATCAGCCCCAGCATTTT. Its protein is CASSGDRNQPQHF.

The chain employs TRBV9 and TRBJ2-1; D is uncertain. Germline V gives CDR1 SGDLS, CDR2 YYNGEE. CDR3 size: 13 residues. Trimming shortened V by 1 base and J by 4 bases, and 6 bases separated the two germline ends. CDR3 sequence (DNA): TGTGCCAGCAGCGTAACTCATTACAATGAGCAGTTCTTC. Its translation: CASSVTHYNEQFF.

For the CDR3, the DNA is TGTGCCAGCAGTTTACCAGGGGGTAGCAATCAGCCCCAGCATTTT. Protein product: CASSLPGGSNQPQHF. The chain joins TRBV28 to TRBJ1-5; 7 bases map to TRBD1. From germline, CDR1 is MDHEN and CDR2 SYDVKM. The CDR3 sequence is 15 residues long. V shed 2 bases and J 0 bases; nucleotides not matched to a gene: 1.

The chain combines TRBV18 with TRBJ2-1; D is unresolved. The CDR3 totals 14 residues. Germline CDR1 KGHSH, CDR2 LQKENI. The V gene lost 6 bases and the J gene lost 5 bases, with 14 bases spanning the gap. Here the CDR3 DNA reads TGTGCCAGCTCCCGATCCCAGAATAACAATGAGCAGTTCTTC. Its protein is CASSRSQNNNEQFF.

The chain employs TRBV5-1 and TRBJ1-2; 10 bases fit TRBD1. The CDR3 has 15 amino acids. J was trimmed by 3 bases and V by 6 bases; bases with no gene match: 8. The V gene's germline CDR1 is SGHRS and CDR2 YFSETQ. CDR3 in DNA: TGCGCCAGCATCCCCGGGACAGGGGAGGACTATGGCTACACCTTC. Translation gives CASIPGTGEDYGYTF.

The chain is built from TRBV18 and TRBJ2-1; 13 nucleotides agree with TRBD2. Germline CDR1 reads KGHSH; CDR2 reads LQKENI. Unmatched junction bases numbered 3, after V lost 4 bases and J lost 6 bases. The CDR3 totals 15 residues. CDR3 in amino acids: CASSQRTSGSNEQFF. The CDR3 DNA is TGTGCCAGCTCACAGAGGACTAGCGGGAGCAATGAGCAGTTCTTC.

The chain carries TRBV5-8 and TRBJ1-5; the D gene is possibly TRBD1 (5 bases). This CDR3 has 17 residues. Trimming removed 4 bases from V and 2 bases from J, with 19 bases in between. The germline V gene encodes CDR1 SGHTS and CDR2 YDEGEE. CDR3 coding DNA: TGTGCCAGCAGCGAACCGTGGGGGGAAGGCGGCAATCAGCCCCAGCATTTT. It encodes CASSEPWGEGGNQPQHF. Looking up the rest from reference TRBV5-8 and TRBJ1-5 gives the full variable domain: EAGVTQSPTHLIKTRGQQATLRCSPISGHTSVYWYQQALGLGLQFLLWYDEGEERNRGNFPPRFSGRQFPNYSSELNVNALELEDSALYLCASSEPWGEGGNQPQHFGDGTRLSIL.